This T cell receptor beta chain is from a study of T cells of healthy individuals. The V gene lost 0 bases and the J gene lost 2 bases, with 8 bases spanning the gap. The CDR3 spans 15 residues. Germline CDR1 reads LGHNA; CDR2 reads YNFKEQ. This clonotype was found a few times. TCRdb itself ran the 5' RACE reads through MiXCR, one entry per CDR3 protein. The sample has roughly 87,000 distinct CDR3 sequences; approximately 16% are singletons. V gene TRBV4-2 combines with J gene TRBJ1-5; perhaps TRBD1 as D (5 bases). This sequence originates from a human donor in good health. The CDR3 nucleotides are TGTGCCAGCAGCCAAGACGGGGGTGGCAATCAGCCCCAGCATTTT. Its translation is CASSQDGGGNQPQHF.